The clone carrying this T cell receptor (beta chain) came up a few times. Its specificity is not known. The data are from a study of early T cells in non-severe SARS-CoV-2 infection. Study results and caveats: Sequences matched to VDJdb favored anti-spike CD8 responses, while private and CD4 specificities were missed.

The CDR3 has 15 residues. J gave up 2 bases and V 3 bases, and 6 bases lay outside the gene matches. Germline CDR1 and CDR2: SGHAT and FQNNGV. TCRdb recomputed calls from the 5' RACE reads with MiXCR, one row per CDR3 protein. Among 100,000 to 150,000 distinct CDR3 sequences, about 15% were seen once, and the ten largest hold less than 25%. The sample taken for sequencing was whole blood. J is TRBJ2-7 and V is TRBV11-2, with 8 nucleotides matching TRBD1. This receptor was identified in an adult who was a healthcare worker with PCR-confirmed SARS-CoV-2 infection or an uninfected control (not recorded which). The CDR3 region has the DNA TGTGCCAGCAGCTTTTCCGGGACAGGTACCTACGAGCAGTACTTC. Its protein is CASSFSGTGTYEQYF.